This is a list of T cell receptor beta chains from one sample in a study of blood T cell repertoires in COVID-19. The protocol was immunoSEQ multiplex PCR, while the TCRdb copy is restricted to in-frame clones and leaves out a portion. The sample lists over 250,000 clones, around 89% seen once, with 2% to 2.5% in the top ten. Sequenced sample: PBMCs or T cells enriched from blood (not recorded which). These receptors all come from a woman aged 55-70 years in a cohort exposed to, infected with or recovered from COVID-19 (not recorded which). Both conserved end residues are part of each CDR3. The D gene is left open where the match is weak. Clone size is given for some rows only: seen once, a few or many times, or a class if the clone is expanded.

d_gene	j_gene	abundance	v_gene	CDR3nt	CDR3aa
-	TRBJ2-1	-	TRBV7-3	TGTGCCAGCAGCTTTCAATCTACCCGAGGGAATGAGCAGTTCTTC	CASSFQSTRGNEQFF
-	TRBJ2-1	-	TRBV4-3	TGCGCCAGCAGCCAGGGGGGGGCTGACAATGAGCAGTTCTTC	CASSQGGADNEQFF
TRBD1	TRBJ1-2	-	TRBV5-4	TGTGCCAGCAGCGAACCCGGGACAGGGGTTGGTGGCTACACCTTC	CASSEPGTGVGGYTF
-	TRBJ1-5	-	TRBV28	TGTGCCAGCAGTGAAACAGGGAATCAGCCCCAGCATTTT	CASSETGNQPQHF
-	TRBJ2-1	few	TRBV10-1	TGCGCCAGCAGTAAACGGGAGAGCTCCTACAATGAGCAGTTCTTC	CASSKRESSYNEQFF
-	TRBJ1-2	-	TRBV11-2	TGTGCCAGCAGCTTAGTTGTCCGGGGGGAAGGGGGCTACACCTTC	CASSLVVRGEGGYTF
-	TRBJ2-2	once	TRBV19	TGTGCCAGTAGTATTCTGGGGGGATGGACCGGGGAGCTGTTTTTT	CASSILGGWTGELFF
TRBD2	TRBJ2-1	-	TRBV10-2	TGCGCCAGCAAGACTAGCGGGAGCTTTGAGCAGTTCTTC	CASKTSGSFEQFF
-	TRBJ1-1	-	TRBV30	TGTGCCTGGAGCGGTAACCCGGACACTGAAGCTTTCTTT	CAWSGNPDTEAFF
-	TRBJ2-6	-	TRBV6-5	TGTGCCAGCAGTTCCAGGGGGGCCGGGGCCAACGTCCTGACTTTC	CASSSRGAGANVLTF
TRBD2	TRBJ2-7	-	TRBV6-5	TGTGCCAGCAGAAGGCAAGCGGGGCTCTACGAGCAGTACTTC	CASRRQAGLYEQYF
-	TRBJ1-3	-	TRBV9	TGTGCCAGCAGCGTAGAGGACAGTAGCTCTGGAAACACCATATATTTT	CASSVEDSSSGNTIYF
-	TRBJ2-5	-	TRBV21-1	TGTGCCAGCAGCAAAGGACAGGGGGCACCAATACAAGAGACCCAGTACTTC	CASSKGQGAPIQETQYF
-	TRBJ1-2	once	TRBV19	TGTGCCAGTAGTCCGTCAGGCCGTGGCTACACCTTC	CASSPSGRGYTF
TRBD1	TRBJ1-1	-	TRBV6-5	TGTGCCAGCAGCCGGGACAGTAACACTGAAGCTTTCTTT	CASSRDSNTEAFF
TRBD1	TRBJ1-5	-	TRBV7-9	TGTGCCAGCAGCAACTCGGGACAGTCAGATCAGCCCCAGCATTTT	CASSNSGQSDQPQHF
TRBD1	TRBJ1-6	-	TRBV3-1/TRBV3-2	TGTGCCAGCAGCCATGGGGACAGGATTAATTCACCCCTCCACTTT	CASSHGDRINSPLHF
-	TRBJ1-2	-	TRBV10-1	TGCGCCAGCAGTGAGTCACGGCTGGGCGGCTACACCTTC	CASSESRLGGYTF
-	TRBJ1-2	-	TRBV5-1	TGCGCCAGCAGCTTGGGTCAGGGTCGGGGCTACACCTTC	CASSLGQGRGYTF
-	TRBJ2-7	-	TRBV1	TGCACCAGCAGCCGCAAGATTCCGGGACTAGCGGGAGGAGTAGCATCCTACGAGCAGTACTTC	CTSSRKIPGLAGGVASYEQYF
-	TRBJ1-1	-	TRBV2	TGTGCCAGCAGTGAAGCGCTTCGGGGGAGATTGCGCAAAGCTTTCTTT	CASSEALRGRLRKAFF
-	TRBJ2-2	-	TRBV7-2	TGTGCCAGCAGCCATGGCCCCGGGGAGCTGTTTTTT	CASSHGPGELFF
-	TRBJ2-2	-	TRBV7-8	TGTGCCAGCAGCTTAGGGCAGGTAGACACCGGGGAGCTGTTTTTT	CASSLGQVDTGELFF
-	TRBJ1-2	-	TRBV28	TGTGCCAGCAGCACATCAAGCTATGGCTACACCTTC	CASSTSSYGYTF
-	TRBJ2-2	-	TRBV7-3	TGTGCCAGCAGCTTAAACAACAGGGAGAATGGCGGGGAGCTGTTTTTT	CASSLNNRENGGELFF
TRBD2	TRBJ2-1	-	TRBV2	TGTGCCAGCAGTGAAACTAGCGGGATGAAGCAGTTCTTC	CASSETSGMKQFF
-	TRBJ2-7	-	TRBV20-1	TGCAGTGCTAGAACAGGGATCGAGCAGTACTTC	CSARTGIEQYF
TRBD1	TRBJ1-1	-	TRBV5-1	TGCGCCAGCAGCTCCGAGGGAGGGACAGGGGGTTACACTGAAGCTTTCTTT	CASSSEGGTGGYTEAFF
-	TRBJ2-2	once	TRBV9	TGTGCCAGCAGCGCCCCACGGCAGGGCGCAATAAACACCGGGGAGCTGTTTTTT	CASSAPRQGAINTGELFF
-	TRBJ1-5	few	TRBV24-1	TGTGCCACCAGTGATGGGACACTCCAGCCCCAGCATTTT	CATSDGTLQPQHF
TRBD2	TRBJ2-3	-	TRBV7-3	TGTGCCAGCAGCTTAACCGGACTAGCGGGAACCGCAGATACGCAGTATTTT	CASSLTGLAGTADTQYF
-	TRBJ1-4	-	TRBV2	TGTGCCAGCAGGACAGCTGCAACTAATGAAAAACTGTTTTTT	CASRTAATNEKLFF
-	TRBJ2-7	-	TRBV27	TGTGCCAGCAATGAAGGGGGAAAACCCAGCTCCTACGAGCAGTACTTC	CASNEGGKPSSYEQYF
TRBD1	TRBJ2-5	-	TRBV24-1	TGTGCCACCTCGAAGGACAGGGGGCTAAGTGAAGAGACCCAGTACTTC	CATSKDRGLSEETQYF
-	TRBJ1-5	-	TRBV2	TGTGCCAGCAGTGAAGCAGGGTGGGGAGGACAGCCCCAGCATTTT	CASSEAGWGGQPQHF
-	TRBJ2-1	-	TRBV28	TGTGCCAGCCTGGGGGGACAGCGAATTTACAATGAGCAGTTCTTC	CASLGGQRIYNEQFF
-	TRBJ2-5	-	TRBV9	TGTGCCAGCAGCAGTAGAAATGGGGGCCGGGAGACCCAGTACTTC	CASSSRNGGRETQYF
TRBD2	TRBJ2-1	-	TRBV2	TGTGCCAGCAGTGCCCGCGGGCGGGAGAGCAACAATGAGCAGTTCTTC	CASSARGRESNNEQFF
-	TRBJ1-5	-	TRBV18	TGTGCCAGCTCACCTCAGGGGAATGCCAATCAGCCCCAGCATTTT	CASSPQGNANQPQHF
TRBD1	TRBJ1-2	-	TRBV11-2	TGTGCCAGCAGCTTAGTCCCTGGCGTGGGACAGGCCACGGGCTACACCTTC	CASSLVPGVGQATGYTF
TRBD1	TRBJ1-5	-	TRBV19	TGTGCCACAGGGGGACAGTTAGGCAATCAGCCCCAGCATTTT	CATGGQLGNQPQHF
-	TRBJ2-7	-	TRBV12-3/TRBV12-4	TGTGCCAGCAGTCAGGGGTTCTCCTACGAGCAGTACTTC	CASSQGFSYEQYF
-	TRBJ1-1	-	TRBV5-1	TGCGCCAGCAGCTTGGAGGTAGGTCCCGGGAATGAAGCTTTCTTT	CASSLEVGPGNEAFF
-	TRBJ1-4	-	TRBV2	TGTGCCAGCAGTGGAGGAACTAATGAAAAACTGTTTTTT	CASSGGTNEKLFF
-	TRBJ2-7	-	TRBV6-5	TGTGCCAGCAGTTACGGAGACCCTGGGACTCCCTACGAGCAGTACTTC	CASSYGDPGTPYEQYF
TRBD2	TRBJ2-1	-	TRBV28	TGTGCCAGCAGCCCAGCGGGAGGGTCGTCCTACAATGAGCAGTTCTTC	CASSPAGGSSYNEQFF
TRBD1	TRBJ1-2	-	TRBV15	TGTGCCACCAGCAGAGACCGGAGACAGGGGGCAGAGGGCTATGGCTACACCTTC	CATSRDRRQGAEGYGYTF
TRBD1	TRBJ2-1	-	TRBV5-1	TGCGCCAGCAGCTTCGGACAGGGGACTGAGCAGTTCTTC	CASSFGQGTEQFF
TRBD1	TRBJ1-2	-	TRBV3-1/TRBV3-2	TGTGCCAGCAGCCAGCCGGACAGGGGGCGCGTCGTGTCCTTC	CASSQPDRGRVVSF
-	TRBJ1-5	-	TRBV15	TGTGCCACCCGCAGCCAGGTTCGGCAGCCCCAGCATTTT	CATRSQVRQPQHF
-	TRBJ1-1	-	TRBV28	TGTGCCAGCAGTTTACAGGGAATCACTGAAGCTTTCTTT	CASSLQGITEAFF
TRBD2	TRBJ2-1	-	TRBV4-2	TGTGCCAGCAGCCCCGAAGTTAGCGGGAGGGCCGTCAATGAGCAGTTCTTC	CASSPEVSGRAVNEQFF
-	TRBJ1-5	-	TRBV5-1	TGCGCCAGCAGCTTGAATGGGGAGAGCAATCAGCCCCAGCATTTT	CASSLNGESNQPQHF